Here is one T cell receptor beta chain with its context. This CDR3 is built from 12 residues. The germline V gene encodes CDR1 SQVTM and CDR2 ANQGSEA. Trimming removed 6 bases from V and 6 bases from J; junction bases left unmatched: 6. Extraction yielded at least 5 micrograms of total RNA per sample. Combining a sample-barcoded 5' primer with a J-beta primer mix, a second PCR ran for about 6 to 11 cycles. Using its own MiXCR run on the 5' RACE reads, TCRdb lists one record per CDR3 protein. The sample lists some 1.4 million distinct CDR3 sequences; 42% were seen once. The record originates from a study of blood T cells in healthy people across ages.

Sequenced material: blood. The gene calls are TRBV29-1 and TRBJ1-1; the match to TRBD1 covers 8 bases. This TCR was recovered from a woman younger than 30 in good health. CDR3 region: CSVTGDKPEAFF. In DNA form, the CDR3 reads TGCAGCGTGACAGGGGATAAACCTGAAGCTTTCTTT.